One sample yielded the 15 T cell receptor beta chains listed below, sequenced in a study of CD4 T cell repertoires in COVID-19. Here immunoSEQ multiplex PCR was the method, and the copy in TCRdb shows in-frame clones only, minus some. The sample has 60,000 to 90,000 clones, about four fifths seen once. Sequenced material: CD4+ T cells from peripheral blood, taken after recovery from COVID-19. The receptors come from a human donor who had COVID-19.

This clone turned up a few times. The chain couples TRBV6-8 to TRBJ1-1; D unclear. This CDR3 comprises 11 residues. Trimming removed 8 bases at V and 6 bases at J, with 10 bases between. Germline loops: CDR1 MNHGY, CDR2 SAAAGT. The CDR3 loop is CASGPLPEAFF. The CDR3 DNA sequence: TGTGCCAGCGGACCCCTACCTGAAGCTTTCTTT.

The V gene is TRBV27, the J gene TRBJ1-1; no reliable D call. V dropped 6 bases and J dropped 7 bases, with 12 bases sitting between them. Germline lookup yields CDR1 MNHEY and CDR2 SMNVEV (reference sequence). The CDR3 contains 12 residues. This CDR3 reads CASRRPGGEAFF. CDR3 bases: TGTGCCAGCAGGAGGCCGGGAGGTGAAGCTTTCTTT.

There are a few counts of this clone. The V call is TRBV5-1, the J call TRBJ1-1; D might be TRBD1 (5 bases). V was pared by 1 base and J by 12 bases, with 16 bases between. The CDR3 has 13 amino acids. Germline lookup yields CDR1 SGHRS and CDR2 YFSETQ. The CDR3 sequence is CASSLWRPGESFF. CDR3 in DNA: TGCGCCAGCAGCTTGTGGCGACCGGGGGAATCTTTCTTT.

This clone was counted a few times. The V gene is TRBV30, the J gene TRBJ1-1; tentatively, D is TRBD1 (6 bases). V lost 7 bases and J 1 base, leaving 16 bases between the germline ends. CDR3 length: 14 residues. Germline lookup yields CDR1 GTSNPN and CDR2 SVGIG (reference sequence). CDR3 sequence (DNA): TGTGCCTCGATACGGGGGGCTTCGAACACTGAAGCTTTCTTT. It codes for CASIRGASNTEAFF.

This chain links TRBV7-3 with TRBJ2-1, with D perhaps TRBD1 (6 bases). The germline V gene encodes CDR1 SGHTA and CDR2 FQGTGA. V lost 5 bases and J 8 bases, leaving 16 bases between the germline ends. The CDR3 runs 14 residues. The CDR3 region is CASSRADSNHEQFF. CDR3 DNA sequence: TGTGCCAGCAGCCGGGCGGACAGTAACCATGAGCAGTTCTTC.

The chain recombines TRBV28 with TRBJ2-3, with D possibly TRBD1 on 5 matching bases. Trimming pared 8 bases from V and 1 base from J, leaving 10 bases between. The CDR3 is 13 residues long. Germline V gene sequence: CDR1 MDHEN, CDR2 SYDVKM. As DNA, the CDR3 is TGTGCCAGCGTTCAGGGTGGCACAGATACGCAGTATTTT. Amino acid sequence: CASVQGGTDTQYF. The full variable domain, with the rest looked up from reference TRBV28 and TRBJ2-3, is DVKVTQSSRYLVKRTGEKVFLECVQDMDHENMFWYRQDPGLGLRLIYFSYDVKMKEKGDIPEGYSVSREKKERFSLILESASTNQTSMYLCASVQGGTDTQYFGPGTRLTVL.

V is TRBV3-1 (or the pseudogene TRBV3-2) and J is TRBJ2-1, with D hard to call. Trimming stripped 5 bases from V and 16 bases from J, with 21 bases between. Looked up from germline, CDR1 is LGHDT and CDR2 is YNNKEL (reference sequence). This CDR3 contains 13 residues. The CDR3 loop is CASSYNPRSSCFF. CDR3 nucleotides: TGTGCCAGCAGCTACAATCCGAGGTCCTCTTGTTTCTTC.

This chain joins TRBV12-1 and TRBJ2-7; the table assigns TRBD2, which was not confirmed against the DNA. TRBV12-1 is shown as a pseudogene. The CDR3 spans 15 residues. In DNA form, the CDR3 reads TGTGCCAGCAGCCCCGGGACTAGCGTCTCCTACGAGCAGTACTTC. Encoded protein: CASSPGTSVSYEQYF.

This clone was picked up one time. The chain carries TRBV11-3 and TRBJ2-1, with TRBD1 identical over 8 bases. The CDR3 runs 18 residues. The junction had 10 bases not matched to a gene; V was cut back by 0 bases and J by 3 bases. Looked up from germline, CDR1 is SGHNT and CDR2 is YENEEA. The chain's CDR3 is CASSLDLPGTGHYNEQFF. The CDR3 DNA reads TGTGCCAGCAGCTTAGACCTCCCCGGGACAGGACACTACAATGAGCAGTTCTTC.

V is TRBV6-5 and J is TRBJ2-5; 10 nucleotides line up with TRBD2. V shed 6 bases, J shed 1 base, and the junction held 5 bases outside the gene matches. The germline CDR1 and CDR2 sequences are MNHEY and SVGAGI. This CDR3 is 15 amino acids long. Here the CDR3 reads CASSWTSGAQETQYF. Here the CDR3 DNA reads TGTGCCAGCAGCTGGACTAGCGGAGCCCAAGAGACCCAGTACTTC.

Details on this clone: One junction end does not reproduce the germline sequence, and a read error may be involved. The chain carries TRBV6-5 and TRBJ1-4, with D possibly being TRBD1 (6 bases). The germline V gene has CDR1 MNHEY and CDR2 SVGAGI. The CDR3 has 15 residues. The CDR3 DNA reads TGTGCCAGCAGTAACTCGTGGGGGGCTAAGGAAAAACTGTTTTTT. Protein sequence: CASSNSWGAKEKLFF.

The V gene is TRBV5-6, the J gene TRBJ2-5, with a tentative D call TRBD2 (5 bases). CDR3 size: 16 residues. The V end was cut by 0 bases, the J end by 5 bases, with 17 bases between. Germline CDR1 reads SGHDT; CDR2 reads YYEEEE. CDR3 coding DNA: TGTGCCAGCAGCTTGGACGGGGAGTCCATGTTTGAGACCCAGTACTTC. Encoded protein: CASSLDGESMFETQYF.

V usage is TRBV3-1 (or the pseudogene TRBV3-2) and J usage is TRBJ1-1; D ambiguous. V was shortened by 8 bases and J by 7 bases, with 17 bases between the two germline ends. The germline gives CDR1 LGHDT, CDR2 YNNKEL (reference sequence). The CDR3 has 13 amino acids. Written as DNA, the CDR3 is TGTGCCAGCGGAAAGGCCCAACTCCGTGAAGCTTTCTTT. Protein: CASGKAQLREAFF.

This sequence joins TRBV12-5 and TRBJ1-6, with 9 bases matching TRBD1. This CDR3 has 14 residues. Germline trimming cut 6 bases from V and 6 bases from J; bases unmatched to any gene: 3. Germline V gene sequence: CDR1 LGHNT, CDR2 FRNRAP. This CDR3 is CASGPGQGNSPLHF. CDR3 in DNA: TGTGCTAGTGGACCGGGACAGGGTAATTCACCCCTCCACTTT.

This clone was seen a single time. The chain's CDR3 is CAISESGRASGSTGHNEQFF. CDR3 coding DNA: TGTGCCATCAGTGAGTCAGGAAGGGCTAGCGGGAGCACGGGGCACAATGAGCAGTTCTTC. The genes are TRBV10-3 and TRBJ2-1; 10 bases align to TRBD2. Trimming cost V 0 bases and J 5 bases; bases outside gene matches: 16. CDR1 is ENHRY and CDR2 is SYGVKD in the germline V gene. The CDR3 contains 20 residues.